The source of this T cell receptor (beta chain) is a study of T cell responses to AZD1222 COVID-19 vaccine. Whole-study results and caveats: Baseline antibody screening turned up just six seropositive AZD1222 recipients. An increase in Spike-specific TCR breadth and depth was observed after two AZD1222 doses.

Method: immunoSEQ multiplex PCR; TCRdb's copy keeps in-frame clones and lacks some. The table records 90,000 to 120,000 clones, 70% to 90% of them present only once. In the case of this clone: Antigen: not known.

The sample here was peripheral blood, taken 28 days after the second AZD1222 dose. The clonotype originates from an adult who received the AZD1222 COVID-19 vaccine.

The CDR3, as DNA: TGCGCCAGCAGCCAAGACTGGAACCGTGGAGGGTTGGGGAACCAGCCCCAGCATTTT. Translated: CASSQDWNRGGLGNQPQHF. The genes are TRBV4-3 and TRBJ1-5, with D uncertain. Germline V gene lookup returns CDR1 LGHNA and CDR2 YSLEER. This CDR3 contains 19 residues. V lost 0 bases and J 7 bases, leaving 25 bases between the germline ends.